This T cell receptor (beta chain) was captured in a study of cytomegalovirus exposure and HLA in healthy donors. Study-level results: Overall, around 160 TCR beta chains were annotated as cytomegalovirus-associated. Apart from CMV serostatus, no immune exposure information was available.

Only a few counts were recorded for this clone. Its antigen remains unidentified. With 60 Vbeta and 13 Jbeta primers, the PCR was carried out. Repertoires were generated with immunoSEQ multiplex PCR, while TCRdb's copy carries only in-frame clones and drops some. The sample shows approximately 140,000 clones, roughly 79% of them seen only once. This CDR3 is 15 amino acids long. Germline CDR1 is LNHNV and CDR2 is YYDKDF (reference sequence). V was cut by 3 bases and J by 7 bases, with 15 bases left in between. The sample taken for sequencing was PBMCs. The chain employs TRBV15 and TRBJ2-2; possible D gene TRBD1, 8 bases. The receptor was derived from a woman younger than 35 in good health and CMV-seronegative. The CDR3: CATSSEQGGSGELFF. The CDR3 coding sequence is TGTGCCACCAGCAGTGAACAGGGGGGGAGCGGGGAGCTGTTTTTT.